The present TCR beta chain was sequenced within a study of metastatic and nonmetastatic thyroid tumors (dated by TCRdb to between 2020 and 2021). Regarding the complete study: The researchers compared repertoires between peripheral blood samples and tumor or nodule tissue samples from patients with malignant or benign thyroid disease.

The library was produced with PCR. Reads for this sample came from an Illumina HiSeq 4000. High-throughput sequencing was used to profile the CDR3 region of the TCR beta-chain in every patient. The original pipeline was this. A classifier to discriminate distant-metastatic papillary thyroid cancer patients was built from CDR3 differences across clinicopathological groups. To measure repertoire diversity the researchers used the Shannon index, while the Morisita-Horn index served to gauge how similar the tumor and blood repertoires were. TCRdb itself trimmed the public reads at Q25 with fastp, ran MiXCR and retained productive beta chains. These V and J calls derive from TCRdb rather than the authors' analysis. Present in this sample are some 39,000 clones, 15% to 20% of which were seen just once. The ten largest clonotypes hold roughly 22% of the sample. The CDR3 starts with the cysteine, ends with the phenylalanine, and has 13 residues. CDR3 DNA is the only sequence kept; it has 39 bases, read in frame from the first base. CDR1 and CDR2, looked up from the germline V gene, are MNHNS and SASEGT.

The paper's findings and limits, for the study overall: In both blood and tumor samples, TCR beta diversity was reported to be significantly higher in malignant tumors than in benign nodules.

In regard to this clone: There is no known antigen for this receptor. At one boundary the junction diverges from the germline segment, which might be a read error.

No treatment had been received by any patient before thyroid surgery. Patient clinical samples collected from about 2011 to 2018 were retrospectively analysed using T-cell receptor beta sequencing. This sequence was found in a female donor with papillary thyroid cancer or a benign thyroid nodule (not recorded which). Some clones in this sample may be carry-over from other donors' samples. Recombination joined TRBV6-1 with TRBJ1-3; tentative D gene TRBD1, with 6 bases matching. The sequencing sample was made of blood. The CDR3 loop reads CSSPQGSGNTIYF. The nucleotide sequence reads TGTTCCAGCCCACAGGGCTCTGGAAACACCATATATTTT.